The rows below give T cell receptor beta chains drawn from one sample of a study of shared clonotypes between healthy human individuals. Only in-frame clones appear in the TCRdb table, and some are missing; sequencing was by immunoSEQ multiplex PCR. This table has approximately 440,000 clones, 60% to 80% appearing once. Source material: PBMCs. The source of these receptors is a woman aged 40 to 50 in good health. Some clones in this sample may be carry-over from other donors' samples. Each CDR3 is given with its conserved first and last residue. Fields, in order: V gene, clone size, J gene, D gene, CDR3 DNA, CDR3 protein. The D gene is left open where the match is weak. Size is omitted from some rows. Given values are once, few, many or a class for expanded clones.

>TRBV11-1|NA|TRBJ1-1|TRBD1
TGTGCCAGCAGCTTAATCGGGGGACAGATAACTTTCTTT
CASSLIGGQITFF
>TRBV2|NA|TRBJ1-1|NA
TGTGCCAGCAGTGACCAGGGGAGGGGCACTGAAGCTTTCTTT
CASSDQGRGTEAFF
>TRBV4-3|NA|TRBJ2-7|NA
TGCGCCAGCAGCCAAAAACCACCCGGGACGGCCTCAGGCGAGCAGTACTTC
CASSQKPPGTASGEQYF
>TRBV5-1|NA|TRBJ2-2|NA
TGCGCCAGCAGCTTGTATAGGCTGAACACCGGGGAGCTGTTTTTT
CASSLYRLNTGELFF
>TRBV30|NA|TRBJ2-7|NA
TGTGCCTGGAGCGGAAATTGGGGGGTTCCTCCCTACGAGCAGTACTTC
CAWSGNWGVPPYEQYF
>TRBV18|NA|TRBJ2-5|NA
TGTGCCAGCTCACCCACGGGGCAAGAGACCCAGTACTTC
CASSPTGQETQYF
>TRBV5-4|many|TRBJ1-5|NA
TGTGCCACCAACAGGGCCGATAGCAATCAGCCCCAGCATTTT
CATNRADSNQPQHF
>TRBV4-3|many|TRBJ1-2|TRBD1
TGCGCCAGCAGCCAAGATACGGGGACAGGGGTAGGCTATGGCTACACCTTC
CASSQDTGTGVGYGYTF
>TRBV19|NA|TRBJ2-2|TRBD1
TGTGCCAGTGAGAGGGACAGGGCGAACACCGGGGAGCTGTTTTTT
CASERDRANTGELFF
>TRBV6-4|many|TRBJ1-1|NA
TGTGCCAGCAGTGACCAACGACCCGGTGCGGGAACTGAAGCTTTCTTT
CASSDQRPGAGTEAFF
>TRBV6-5|NA|TRBJ1-2|TRBD1
TGTGCCAGCAGTCGGACAGGAAGCGACTATGGCTACACCTTC
CASSRTGSDYGYTF
>TRBV5-4|NA|TRBJ2-6|TRBD1
TGTGCCAGCAGCTCAGGGGGCGCCGGCCCGCTGTCTGGGGCCAACGTCCTGACTTTC
CASSSGGAGPLSGANVLTF
>TRBV7-9|NA|TRBJ2-1|TRBD1
TGTGCCAGCAGCCCAGGACAGGGGGGGTTCAATGAGCAGTTCTTC
CASSPGQGGFNEQFF
>TRBV19|NA|TRBJ2-7|NA
TGTGCCAGTAGTATCGCCCGCGGCCTAGGGGGCGAGCAGTACTTC
CASSIARGLGGEQYF
>TRBV13|NA|TRBJ1-5|NA
TGTGCCAGCAGCTTAGGGCCGGGGGGGAGCAATCAGCCCCAGCATTTT
CASSLGPGGSNQPQHF
>TRBV6-6|NA|TRBJ1-5|TRBD1
TGTGCCAGCGGAGCAGGGGGCAAGCCCCAGCATTTT
CASGAGGKPQHF
>TRBV11-2|NA|TRBJ2-1|NA
TGTGCCAGCAGCTTACAGGGGTTACTACTGGGTGAGCAGTTCTTC
CASSLQGLLLGEQFF
>TRBV5-4|NA|TRBJ2-7|NA
TGTGCCAGCAGCCGGGACGGGGGAGCGGCTTATGAAGAGCAGTACTTC
CASSRDGGAAYEEQYF
>TRBV19|NA|TRBJ1-5|TRBD1
TGTGCCAGTCTCAGGGGGCGCGGGGGTGGTAATCAGCCCCAGCATTTT
CASLRGRGGGNQPQHF
>TRBV5-4|NA|TRBJ2-3|NA
TGTGCCAGCAGCTTCGAAATCAACACAGATACGCAGTATTTT
CASSFEINTDTQYF
>TRBV12-5|NA|TRBJ1-1|NA
TGTGCTAGTGGTCAATTACCAGCTTGGGGCAGGGGAACTGAAGCTTTCTTT
CASGQLPAWGRGTEAFF
>TRBV9|once|TRBJ2-5|NA
TGTGCCAGCAGCGGGGGCAGCGGCCGTGGAGAGACCCAGTACTTC
CASSGGSGRGETQYF
>TRBV6-4|NA|TRBJ2-3|TRBD2
TGTGCCAGCAGTGGCCCTACTAGCGGAGACTCTAGCACAGATACGCAGTATTTT
CASSGPTSGDSSTDTQYF
>TRBV5-4|NA|TRBJ2-5|NA
TGTGCCAGCAGCTGCGCTGAAGAGACCCAGTACTTC
CASSCAEETQYF
>TRBV2|NA|TRBJ2-7|TRBD2
TGTGCCAGCAGTGAGACTAGCGGGCGTTACGAGCAGTACTTC
CASSETSGRYEQYF
>TRBV5-1|NA|TRBJ2-1|NA
TGCGCCAGCACCTTGGCCCCAGGTTTGGACAATGAGCAGTTCTTC
CASTLAPGLDNEQFF
>TRBV18|NA|TRBJ1-2|NA
TGTGCCAGCTCCCCTCGTGGTTCAGGCCGTTCAGACTATGGCTACACCTTC
CASSPRGSGRSDYGYTF
>TRBV7-2|NA|TRBJ2-3|TRBD2
TGTGCCAGCAGCCGAACTAGCGGGACGCCGACAGATACGCAGTATTTT
CASSRTSGTPTDTQYF
>TRBV5-1|NA|TRBJ1-1|NA
TGCGCCAGCAGCTTGGGAGGGACCATGAACACTGAAGCTTTCTTT
CASSLGGTMNTEAFF
>TRBV27|NA|TRBJ2-1|TRBD1
TGTGCCAGCAACGCCCTTTCGGGACAGTACAATGAGCAGTTCTTC
CASNALSGQYNEQFF
>TRBV7-9|NA|TRBJ1-4|NA
TGTGCCAGCAGCTTAGCTGGCAGCCGTAATGAAAAACTGTTTTTT
CASSLAGSRNEKLFF
>TRBV2|few|TRBJ2-5|TRBD2
TGTGCCAGCAGGCTGGGGACTAGCGGGGGCGGGTACTTC
CASRLGTSGGGYF
>TRBV25-1|NA|TRBJ1-6|NA
TGTGCCAGCATGTTGGCAGATAATTCACCCCTCCACTTT
CASMLADNSPLHF
>TRBV30|NA|TRBJ2-7|NA
TGTGCCTGGAACTTGCTCGGGAGCTCCTACGAGCAGTACTTC
CAWNLLGSSYEQYF
>TRBV30|NA|TRBJ2-6|NA
TGTGCCTGGAGTGAGTTATTTGGGGCCAACGTCCTGACTTTC
CAWSELFGANVLTF
>TRBV29-1|many|TRBJ2-7|NA
TGCAGCGCTACTATGTCCGGGGCCGCGGTCGAGCAGTACTTC
CSATMSGAAVEQYF
>TRBV6-1|NA|TRBJ2-7|TRBD1
TGTGCCGGGGCCCTAACAGGGGCCTACGAGCAGTACTTC
CAGALTGAYEQYF
>TRBV25-1|NA|TRBJ2-7|TRBD2
TGTGCCAGCAGTGAATTCGGGGGGGACGAGCAGTACTTC
CASSEFGGDEQYF
>TRBV9|NA|TRBJ2-5|NA
TGTGCCAGCAGCGTAGACGGGACCCAAGAGACCCAGTACTTC
CASSVDGTQETQYF
>TRBV29-1|NA|TRBJ2-3|TRBD1
TGCAGCGTTGATCGACAGGGATCGGATACGCAGTATTTT
CSVDRQGSDTQYF
>TRBV19|NA|TRBJ2-7|NA
TGTGCCAGTAGTACAGCTCCAGGCAACTGGGGGGAGCAGTACTTC
CASSTAPGNWGEQYF
>TRBV4-1|many|TRBJ2-7|NA
TGCGCCAGCAGCCTAAGGACTACCCCGAACGAGCAGTACTTC
CASSLRTTPNEQYF
>TRBV9|few|TRBJ2-3|NA
TGTGCCAGCAGCCCCCGTGCTCTTGGCTCAGATACGCAGTATTTT
CASSPRALGSDTQYF
>TRBV28|NA|TRBJ2-5|NA
TGTGCCAGCAGTTTCGTCATTGGTCTCGGGGTAGAGACCCAGTACTTC
CASSFVIGLGVETQYF
>TRBV6-5|once|TRBJ2-5|TRBD2
TGTGCCAGCAGAAAAGCGGGAGAAGAGACCCAGTACTTC
CASRKAGEETQYF
>TRBV18|NA|TRBJ2-7|NA
TGTGCCAGCTCCCCGCAGGATGGCTACGAGCAGTACTTC
CASSPQDGYEQYF
>TRBV4-1|NA|TRBJ2-7|TRBD1
TGCGCCAGCAGCCAAGATCAGACAGGGACCTCCTACGAGCAGTACTTC
CASSQDQTGTSYEQYF
>TRBV19|NA|TRBJ2-1|NA
TGTGCCAGTAGTACCCAGTACAATGAGCAGTTCTTC
CASSTQYNEQFF
>TRBV19|NA|TRBJ2-4|TRBD1
TGTGCCAGTAGTATAGCCGGACAGGGGGCGGTTGGAAACGAAAACATTCAGTACTTC
CASSIAGQGAVGNENIQYF
>TRBV28|NA|TRBJ1-2|NA
TGTGCCATTGACCGGGGATATGGCTACACCTTC
CAIDRGYGYTF
>TRBV6-6|NA|TRBJ1-2|NA
TGTGCCAGCGGCGGGGACAACCGAAACTATGGCTACACCTTC
CASGGDNRNYGYTF
>TRBV11-2|NA|TRBJ2-7|NA
TGTGCCAGCAGCTCAGGGGATTTGGCCTACGAGCAGTACTTC
CASSSGDLAYEQYF
>TRBV28|NA|TRBJ2-7|NA
TGTGCCAGCAGTTTTTGGGGTGGTCAGCAGTACTTC
CASSFWGGQQYF